This TCR beta chain is from a study of T cell changes during pregnancy in multiple sclerosis. Looked up from germline, CDR1 is SNHLY and CDR2 is FYNNEI. The CDR3 runs to 17 residues. V gave up 7 bases and J gave up 5 bases; unmatched junction bases: 14. TCRdb's copy holds only in-frame clones and misses some; the assay was immunoSEQ multiplex PCR. The table has fewer than 55,000 clones, more than 70% seen once. The chain has TRBV2 and TRBJ2-2; TRBD1 matches at 9 bases. This receptor was obtained from a female donor in good health, enrolled as a control in a pregnancy study. The material sequenced was CD8+ T cells from peripheral blood mononuclear cells, taken after pregnancy. The CDR3 nucleotides are TGTGCCAGCAACGGACAGGGGCCAACCGGAGGGACCGGGGAGCTGTTTTTT. Translation: CASNGQGPTGGTGELFF.